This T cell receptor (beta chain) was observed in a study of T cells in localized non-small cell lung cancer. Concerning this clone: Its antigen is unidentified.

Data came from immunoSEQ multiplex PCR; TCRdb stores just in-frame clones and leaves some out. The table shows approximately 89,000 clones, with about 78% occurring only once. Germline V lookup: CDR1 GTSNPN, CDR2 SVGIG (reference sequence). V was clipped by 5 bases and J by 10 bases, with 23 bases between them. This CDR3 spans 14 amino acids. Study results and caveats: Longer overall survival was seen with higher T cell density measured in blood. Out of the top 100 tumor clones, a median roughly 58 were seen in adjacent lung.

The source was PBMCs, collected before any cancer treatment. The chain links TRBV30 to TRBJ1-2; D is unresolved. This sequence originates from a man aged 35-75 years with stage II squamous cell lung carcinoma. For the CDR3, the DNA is TGTGCCTGGGGTACGGGGTCCCAAAAAGCGCCCTACACCTTC. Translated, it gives CAWGTGSQKAPYTF.